The rows below give T cell receptor beta chains drawn from one sample of a study of response to subunit inactivated influenza vaccine. TCRdb itself ran the RT-PCR reads through MiXCR, one entry per CDR3 protein. This table has some 180,000 distinct CDR3 sequences, 7.5% to 10% appearing once. The sequencing used non-naive T cells sorted from PBMCs, collected on the day of vaccination. These receptors all stem from a man aged 50-60 years who received an inactivated influenza vaccine. CDR3s include the opening cysteine and the closing phenylalanine or tryptophan. Each record gives: CDR3 length, J gene, V gene, clone size, D gene, CDR3 DNA, CDR3 protein. A D gene is named only where the DNA matches it firmly. Size tells how often a clone was seen (once, few, many) or the class of an expanded clone, and some rows leave it out.

15 | TRBJ2-3 | TRBV3-1 | . | TRBD1 | TGTGCCATCAGCCAGGACAGGGGAACTCGAAATACGCAGTATTTT | CAISQDRGTRNTQYF
12 | TRBJ2-5 | TRBV12-3/TRBV12-4 | many | TRBD1 | TGTGCCAGCAGTCTCCGACAGGGAGTCCAGTACTTC | CASSLRQGVQYF
16 | TRBJ2-1 | TRBV5-1 | many | . | TGCGCCAGCAGCAACGGACAGACCAACTCCTACAATGAGCAGTTCTTC | CASSNGQTNSYNEQFF
14 | TRBJ2-3 | TRBV7-9 | many | . | TGTGCCAGCAACAACCAGGGGTTCGGAGATACGCAGTATTTT | CASNNQGFGDTQYF
12 | TRBJ1-2 | TRBV6-5 | . | . | TGTGCCAGCAACTCGAATAACTATGGCTACACCTTC | CASNSNNYGYTF
14 | TRBJ1-5 | TRBV30 | few | . | TGTGCCTGGAGCCTCCATTTTAGCAATCAGCCCCAGCATTTT | CAWSLHFSNQPQHF
12 | TRBJ1-1 | TRBV15 | many | . | TGTGCCACCAGCAGCTTAAACACTGAAGCTTTCTTT | CATSSLNTEAFF
11 | TRBJ2-5 | TRBV20-1 | . | . | TGCAGTGTTTCGGATCGGGAGACCCAGTACTTC | CSVSDRETQYF
16 | TRBJ2-3 | TRBV7-2 | few | TRBD2 | TGTGCCAGCAGCTTAACAGCTAGCGGGAGAACAGATACGCAGTATTTT | CASSLTASGRTDTQYF
14 | TRBJ2-1 | TRBV20-1 | few | . | TGCAGTGCTAGTTTCCTAGCATCCTACAATGAGCAGTTCTTC | CSASFLASYNEQFF
16 | TRBJ2-3 | TRBV10-2 | . | TRBD1 | TGCGCCAGCAGTGACTTACCGGGACAGCCCACAGATACGCAGTATTTT | CASSDLPGQPTDTQYF
15 | TRBJ2-5 | TRBV6-2/TRBV6-3 | few | TRBD1 | TGTGCCAGCAGTTCAGGGGGAAGGGCCGAAGAGACCCAGTACTTC | CASSSGGRAEETQYF
14 | TRBJ2-7 | TRBV20-1 | few | . | TGCAGTGCTAATAACCTTCCGACTGACTACGAGCAGTACTTC | CSANNLPTDYEQYF
15 | TRBJ2-1 | TRBV20-1 | few | TRBD2 | TGCAGTGCTAGAGATCGGCTTTACGCGGGGGGCGAGCAGTTCTTC | CSARDRLYAGGEQFF
14 | TRBJ2-7 | TRBV2 | many | . | TGTGCCAGCGTGGGGTGGAATCGGGTCTACGAGCAGTACTTC | CASVGWNRVYEQYF
16 | TRBJ2-1 | TRBV7-3 | many | . | TGTGCCAGCAGCATGGAACTAGTTACTCAGAACAATGAGCAGTTCTTC | CASSMELVTQNNEQFF
15 | TRBJ2-7 | TRBV12-3/TRBV12-4 | . | TRBD1 | TGTGCCAGCAGAAGAGGGGCAGGGGGACGGAACGAGCAGTACTTC | CASRRGAGGRNEQYF
15 | TRBJ1-4 | TRBV4-3 | few | TRBD1 | TGCGCCAGCAGCATCCGGACAGGGCCTAATGAAAAACTGTTTTTT | CASSIRTGPNEKLFF
16 | TRBJ2-5 | TRBV7-8 | . | . | TGTGCCAGCAGCTTAGGGAGGTCTGGGGGGTTAGAGACCCAGTACTTC | CASSLGRSGGLETQYF
15 | TRBJ2-3 | TRBV7-2 | many | TRBD2 | TGTGCCAGCAGCTTAGTAGCGGGGACCGCAGATACGCAGTATTTT | CASSLVAGTADTQYF
12 | TRBJ2-3 | TRBV29-1 | . | . | TGCAGCGTAGCGCTCAGCACAGATACGCAGTATTTT | CSVALSTDTQYF
16 | TRBJ2-1 | TRBV20-1 | many | TRBD2 | TGCAGTGCAAGCGGGACTAGCGGGAGGGCCCGCAATGAGCAGTTCTTC | CSASGTSGRARNEQFF
12 | TRBJ1-1 | TRBV20-1 | many | . | TGCAGTGCTAGCAGGGGTAACACTGAAGCTTTCTTT | CSASRGNTEAFF
15 | TRBJ2-1 | TRBV28 | few | . | TGTGCCAGCAGAACGGACAACAACCCGCTCAATGAGCAGTTCTTC | CASRTDNNPLNEQFF
14 | TRBJ1-5 | TRBV2 | few | TRBD1 | TGTGCCAGCAGCCAGGACAGGGCAAATCAGCCCCAGCATTTT | CASSQDRANQPQHF